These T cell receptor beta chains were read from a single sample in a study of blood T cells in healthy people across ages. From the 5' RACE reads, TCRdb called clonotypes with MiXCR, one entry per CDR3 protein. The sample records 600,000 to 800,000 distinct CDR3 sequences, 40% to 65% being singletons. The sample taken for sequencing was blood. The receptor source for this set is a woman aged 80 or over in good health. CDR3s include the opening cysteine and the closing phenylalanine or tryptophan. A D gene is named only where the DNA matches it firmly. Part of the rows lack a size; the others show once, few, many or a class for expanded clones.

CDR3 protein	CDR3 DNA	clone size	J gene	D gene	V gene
CASSRDRGQSPTDTQYF	TGCGCCAGCAGCAGGGACAGGGGCCAGTCACCCACAGATACGCAGTATTTT	few	TRBJ2-3	TRBD1	TRBV5-1
CASRPYFTRTDTQNF	TGTGCCAGCAGACCCTATTTCACGCGCACAGATACGCAGAATTTT	.	TRBJ2-3	.	TRBV11-3
CASSSRQGRKEQFF	TGTGCCAGCAGCTCCCGACAGGGGCGGAAGGAGCAGTTCTTC	.	TRBJ2-1	TRBD1	TRBV7-2
CSAGRNRNTEAFF	TGCAGTGCTGGCAGGAACAGAAACACTGAAGCTTTCTTT	.	TRBJ1-1	.	TRBV20-1
CSAAPYGDTQYF	TGCAGTGCTGCCCCTTACGGAGATACGCAGTATTTT	many	TRBJ2-3	.	TRBV20-1
CASSLGTSGSSYNEQFF	TGTGCCAGCAGTTTGGGGACTAGCGGGAGCTCCTACAATGAGCAGTTCTTC	.	TRBJ2-1	TRBD2	TRBV27
CASSDWGAGAFF	TGTGCCAGCAGTGATTGGGGTGCAGGGGCTTTCTTT	.	TRBJ1-1	.	TRBV27
CASSPGDGVLGYTF	TGTGCCAGCAGCCCTGGCGACGGGGTACTTGGCTACACCTTC	many	TRBJ1-2	.	TRBV4-2
CSVRGSGIGGYNEQFF	TGCAGCGTGAGGGGGTCCGGGATAGGGGGGTACAATGAGCAGTTCTTC	few	TRBJ2-1	.	TRBV29-1
CASSLGRLGRGPGELFF	TGTGCCAGCAGCTTAGGGCGTCTTGGCAGGGGGCCCGGGGAGCTGTTTTTT	.	TRBJ2-2	TRBD1	TRBV11-2
CASSLFSSGGETQYF	TGTGCCAGCAGCTTGTTCTCTAGCGGGGGAGAGACCCAGTACTTC	.	TRBJ2-5	TRBD2	TRBV5-5
CSAERTDRWTETRYF	TGCAGCGCTGAAAGGACGGACAGGTGGACAGAGACGCGGTATTTT	.	TRBJ2-3	TRBD1	TRBV29-1
CASSVEGVGVDNEQFF	TGTGCCAGCAGCGTAGAGGGAGTAGGGGTTGACAATGAGCAGTTCTTC	.	TRBJ2-1	.	TRBV9
CASSYDSDEQFF	TGTGCCAGCAGTTACGACAGCGATGAGCAGTTCTTC	.	TRBJ2-1	.	TRBV6-2/TRBV6-3
CSASVPLAGSYEQYF	TGCAGTGCTAGTGTCCCTCTGGCGGGTTCCTACGAGCAGTACTTC	many	TRBJ2-7	.	TRBV20-1
CSARGGAQQETQYF	TGCAGTGCTAGGGGGGGCGCCCAACAAGAGACCCAGTACTTC	.	TRBJ2-5	.	TRBV20-1
CASSTRLKRDYEQYF	TGTGCCAGCAGTACCCGGTTGAAGCGGGATTACGAGCAGTACTTC	.	TRBJ2-7	TRBD2	TRBV11-2
CSASGQGSGNTIYF	TGCAGTGCTAGTGGTCAGGGGTCTGGAAACACCATATATTTT	.	TRBJ1-3	.	TRBV20-1
CASSVGWTVVQGGYTF	TGTGCCAGCAGCGTAGGGTGGACAGTCGTCCAGGGTGGCTACACCTTC	.	TRBJ1-2	.	TRBV7-2
CASSRTTGGRTNEQFF	TGTGCCAGCAGCCGCACGACAGGGGGAAGGACTAATGAGCAGTTCTTC	many	TRBJ2-1	TRBD1	TRBV3-1
CASSESSGSNEQFF	TGTGCCAGCAGTGAGTCTAGCGGGAGTAATGAGCAGTTCTTC	many	TRBJ2-1	TRBD2	TRBV2
CSAQRLLETQYF	TGCAGTGCCCAGCGCCTGTTAGAGACCCAGTACTTC	.	TRBJ2-5	.	TRBV20-1
CASTSVEGIGTDTQYF	TGTGCCAGCACCAGTGTAGAGGGGATAGGGACAGATACGCAGTATTTT	many	TRBJ2-3	.	TRBV28
CASNGGLSPLHF	TGTGCCAGCAATGGCGGGCTTTCACCCCTCCACTTT	few	TRBJ1-6	.	TRBV2
CASSLGGLAIEQYF	TGTGCCAGCAGCTTAGGGGGACTAGCTATCGAGCAGTACTTC	many	TRBJ2-7	TRBD2	TRBV7-9
CASSLGTSNTEAFF	TGTGCCAGCAGCTTAGGGACATCAAACACTGAAGCTTTCTTT	many	TRBJ1-1	.	TRBV7-9
CASSQDWQGAKYF	TGTGCCAGCAGCCAAGATTGGCAGGGGGCTAAGTATTTT	few	TRBJ2-3	TRBD1	TRBV14
CASSISGLAGRRDTQYF	TGTGCCAGCAGTATATCGGGACTAGCGGGTCGCCGGGATACGCAGTATTTT	.	TRBJ2-3	TRBD2	TRBV6-2/TRBV6-3
CAIRGQGGTGELFF	TGTGCCATCAGAGGACAGGGAGGGACCGGGGAGCTGTTTTTT	few	TRBJ2-2	.	TRBV10-3
CASKASSYEQYF	TGTGCCAGCAAGGCAAGCTCCTACGAGCAGTACTTC	once	TRBJ2-7	.	TRBV7-9
CASSLKEVAYEQYF	TGTGCCAGCAGCCTTAAGGAAGTAGCCTACGAGCAGTACTTC	few	TRBJ2-7	.	TRBV7-9
CASSYGDEKLFF	TGTGCCAGCAGTTATGGCGATGAAAAACTGTTTTTT	.	TRBJ1-4	.	TRBV6-6
CASSLVLGQGNEQFF	TGCGCCAGCAGCTTGGTACTAGGACAGGGCAATGAGCAGTTCTTC	few	TRBJ2-1	TRBD1	TRBV5-1
CASSQDRSRWNEQFF	TGTGCCAGCAGCCAAGATCGCTCTAGGTGGAATGAGCAGTTCTTC	many	TRBJ2-1	.	TRBV3-1